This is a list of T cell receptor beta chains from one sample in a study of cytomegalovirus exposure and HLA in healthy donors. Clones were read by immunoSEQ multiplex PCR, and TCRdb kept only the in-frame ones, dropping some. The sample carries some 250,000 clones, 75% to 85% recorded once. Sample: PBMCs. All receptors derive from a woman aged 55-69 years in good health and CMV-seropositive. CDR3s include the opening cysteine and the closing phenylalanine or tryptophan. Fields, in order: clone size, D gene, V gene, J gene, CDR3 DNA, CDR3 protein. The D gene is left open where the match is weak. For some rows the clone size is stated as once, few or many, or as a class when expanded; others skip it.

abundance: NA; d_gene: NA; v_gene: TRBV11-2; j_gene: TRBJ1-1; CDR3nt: TGTGCCAGCAGCTTACAGGGAACTGAAGCTTTCTTT; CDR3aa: CASSLQGTEAFF
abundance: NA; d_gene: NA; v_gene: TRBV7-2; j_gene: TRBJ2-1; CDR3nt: TGTGCCAGCAGCCCCCAAGCGCCTGGTTACAATGAGCAGTTCTTC; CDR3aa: CASSPQAPGYNEQFF
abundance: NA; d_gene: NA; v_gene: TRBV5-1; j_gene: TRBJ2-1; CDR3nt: TGCGCCAGCAGCCGGAGCGAGTTCAATGAGCAGTTCTTC; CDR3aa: CASSRSEFNEQFF
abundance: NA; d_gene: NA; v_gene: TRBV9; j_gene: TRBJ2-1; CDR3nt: TGTGCCAGCAGCGCCCAACCACGAGGAGGCTACAATGAGCAGTTCTTC; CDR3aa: CASSAQPRGGYNEQFF
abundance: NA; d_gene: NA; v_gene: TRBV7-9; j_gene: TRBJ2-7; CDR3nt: TGTGCCAGCAGCTTAATAGAAGGAGGCTACGAGCAGTACTTC; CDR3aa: CASSLIEGGYEQYF
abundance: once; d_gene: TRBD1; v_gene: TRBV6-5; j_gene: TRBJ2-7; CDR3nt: TGTGCCAGCAGTCGACCCGGGACAGGAGCCTACGAGCAGTACTTC; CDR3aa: CASSRPGTGAYEQYF
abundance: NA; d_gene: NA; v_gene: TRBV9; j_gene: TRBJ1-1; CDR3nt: TGTGCCAGCAGCCAGGGATTGGTGAACACTGAAGCTTTCTTT; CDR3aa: CASSQGLVNTEAFF
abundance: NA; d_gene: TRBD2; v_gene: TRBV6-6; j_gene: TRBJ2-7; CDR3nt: TGTGCCAGCAGTTTAAGCGGGATGTCTCGAGAGCAGTACTTC; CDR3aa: CASSLSGMSREQYF
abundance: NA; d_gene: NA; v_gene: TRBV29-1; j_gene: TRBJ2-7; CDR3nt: TGCAGCGTCGTCTTCAGGGGATACGAGCAGTACTTC; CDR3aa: CSVVFRGYEQYF
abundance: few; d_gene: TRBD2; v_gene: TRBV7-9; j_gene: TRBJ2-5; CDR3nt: TGTGCCAGCAGCCCCCCGGCTAGCGGGACGGAGACCCAGTACTTC; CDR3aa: CASSPPASGTETQYF
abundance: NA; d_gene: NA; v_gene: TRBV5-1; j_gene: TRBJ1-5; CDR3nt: TGCGCCAGCAGGTTAATCCCCAATCAGCCCCAGCATTTT; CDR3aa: CASRLIPNQPQHF
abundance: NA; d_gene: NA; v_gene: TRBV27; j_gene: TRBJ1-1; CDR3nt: TGTGCCAGCAGTTTATCGGGCAGGGGCACTGAAGCTTTCTTT; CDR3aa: CASSLSGRGTEAFF
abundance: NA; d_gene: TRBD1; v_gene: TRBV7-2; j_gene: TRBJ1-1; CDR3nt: TGTGCCAGCAGCTTAGAGATGGGACAGTACACTGAAGCTTTCTTT; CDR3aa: CASSLEMGQYTEAFF
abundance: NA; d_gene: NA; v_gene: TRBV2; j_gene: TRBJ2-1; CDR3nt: TGTGCCAGCAACCCAGGGGTTTTCGATGAGCAGTTCTTC; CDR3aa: CASNPGVFDEQFF
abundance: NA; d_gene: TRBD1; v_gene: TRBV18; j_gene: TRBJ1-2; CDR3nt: TGTGCCAGCTCACCAGAGACAGGGATCTATGGCTACCCCTTC; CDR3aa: CASSPETGIYGYPF
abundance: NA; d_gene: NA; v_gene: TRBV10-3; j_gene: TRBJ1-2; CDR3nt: TGTGCCATCAGTGAAGGGGGTTTTAACTATGGCTACACCTTC; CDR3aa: CAISEGGFNYGYTF
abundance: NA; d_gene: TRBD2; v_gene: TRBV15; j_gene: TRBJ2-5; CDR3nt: TGTGCCACCAGCAGAGATAGCCCCATCTTACTAGCGCGAGGACCCCAGTACTTC; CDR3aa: CATSRDSPILLARGPQYF
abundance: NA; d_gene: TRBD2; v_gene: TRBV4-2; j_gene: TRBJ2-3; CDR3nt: TGTGCCAGCAGCCAAGGTTTGGCTAGCGGGAAAGATACGCAGTATTTT; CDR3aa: CASSQGLASGKDTQYF
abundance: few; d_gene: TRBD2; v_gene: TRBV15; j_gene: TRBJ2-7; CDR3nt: TGTGCCACCAGCCAGGGAGGGCCATCCTACGAGCAGTACTTC; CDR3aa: CATSQGGPSYEQYF
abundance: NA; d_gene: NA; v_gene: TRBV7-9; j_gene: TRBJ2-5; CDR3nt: TGTGCCAGCAGCTTAGGGCGCGGAGGGGCCCAAGAGACCCAGTACTTC; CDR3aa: CASSLGRGGAQETQYF
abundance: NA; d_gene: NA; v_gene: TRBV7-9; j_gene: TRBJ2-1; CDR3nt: TGTGCCAGCAGCTTAGCAGGCAGGGGGCGCGGAAGCGGGGAAAATGAGCAGTTCTTC; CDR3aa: CASSLAGRGRGSGENEQFF
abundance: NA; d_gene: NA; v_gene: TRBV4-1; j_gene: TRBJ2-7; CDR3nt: TGCGCCAGCAGCCACCTAGCGCCTTCCTACGAGCAGTACTTC; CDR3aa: CASSHLAPSYEQYF
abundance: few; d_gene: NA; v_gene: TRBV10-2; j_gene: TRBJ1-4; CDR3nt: TGCGCCAGCACCTCAAGTCGGGAAAAACTGTTTTTT; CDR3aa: CASTSSREKLFF
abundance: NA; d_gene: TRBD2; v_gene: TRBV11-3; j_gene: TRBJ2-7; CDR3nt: TGTGCCAGCAGCTCCGGACTAGCGGGAGCCGAGCAGTACTTC; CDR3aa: CASSSGLAGAEQYF
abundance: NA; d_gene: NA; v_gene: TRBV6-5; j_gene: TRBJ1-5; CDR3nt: TGTGCCAGCAGTTACTCGAAGACAGGTAATCAGCCCCAGCATTTT; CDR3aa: CASSYSKTGNQPQHF
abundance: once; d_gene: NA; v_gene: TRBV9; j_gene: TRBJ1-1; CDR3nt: TGTGCCAGCAGCGCCGGGGGGGGACCAAGCGAAGCTTTCTTT; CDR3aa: CASSAGGGPSEAFF
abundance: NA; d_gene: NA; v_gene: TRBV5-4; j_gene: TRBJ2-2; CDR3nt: TGTGCCAGCAGCTTGCAGGGGATCAACACCGGGGAGCTGTTTTTT; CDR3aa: CASSLQGINTGELFF
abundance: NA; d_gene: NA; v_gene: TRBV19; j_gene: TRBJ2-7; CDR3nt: TGTGCCAGTAGTATAGATCTACTAGCCGGACTTTCCTACGAGCAGTACTTC; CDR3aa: CASSIDLLAGLSYEQYF
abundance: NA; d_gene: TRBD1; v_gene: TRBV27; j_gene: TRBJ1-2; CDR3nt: TGTGCCAGCAGTTCTTACCGGGACAGGGGGCCGGGTGGCTACACCTTC; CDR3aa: CASSSYRDRGPGGYTF
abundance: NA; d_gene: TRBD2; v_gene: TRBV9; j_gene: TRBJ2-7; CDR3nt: TGTGCCAGCAGCCCGGGACTAGCGGTCTCCTACGAGCAGTACTTC; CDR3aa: CASSPGLAVSYEQYF
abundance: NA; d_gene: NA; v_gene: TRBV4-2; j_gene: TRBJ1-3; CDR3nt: TGTGCCAGCAGCCAAGACCCCTGGACAGAGACGGGAAACACCATATATTTT; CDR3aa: CASSQDPWTETGNTIYF
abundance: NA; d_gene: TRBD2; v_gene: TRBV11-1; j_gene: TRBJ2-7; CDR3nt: TGTGCCAGCAGTCGGGGGAGGGATTACGAGCAGTACTTC; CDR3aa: CASSRGRDYEQYF
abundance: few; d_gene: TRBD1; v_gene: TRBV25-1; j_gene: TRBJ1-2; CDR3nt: TGTGCCAGCAGTCTCCCGGGACAGGGGGTAGGCTACACCTTC; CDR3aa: CASSLPGQGVGYTF
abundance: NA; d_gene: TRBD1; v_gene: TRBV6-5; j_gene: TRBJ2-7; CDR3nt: TGTGCCAGCAGTTTGACAGGGGGCGACGAGCAGTACTTC; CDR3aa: CASSLTGGDEQYF
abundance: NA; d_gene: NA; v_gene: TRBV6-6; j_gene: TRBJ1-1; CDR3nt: TGTGCCAGCAGTTTACAGGTTTTAGCAAGGAACACTGAAGCTTTCTTT; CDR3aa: CASSLQVLARNTEAFF
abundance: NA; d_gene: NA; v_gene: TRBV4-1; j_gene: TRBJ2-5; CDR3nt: TGCGCCAGCAGCCAAGACGAGACGGGGAGCGAGACCCAGTACTTC; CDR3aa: CASSQDETGSETQYF
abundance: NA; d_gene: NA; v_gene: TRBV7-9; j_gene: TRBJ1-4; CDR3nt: TGTGCCACCAGTGGAGTTAATGAAAAACTGTTTTTT; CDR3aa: CATSGVNEKLFF
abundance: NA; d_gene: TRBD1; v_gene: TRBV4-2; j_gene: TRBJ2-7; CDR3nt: TGTGCCAGCAGCCAAGGGGACAGGGAGGAATACGAGCAGTACTTC; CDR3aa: CASSQGDREEYEQYF
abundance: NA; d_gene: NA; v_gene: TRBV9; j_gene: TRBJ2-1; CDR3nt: TGTGCCAGCAGCGCACACCCGGGGAATGAGCAGTTCTTC; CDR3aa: CASSAHPGNEQFF
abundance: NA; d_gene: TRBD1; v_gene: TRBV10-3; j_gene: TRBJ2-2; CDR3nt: TGTGCCATAGGAACGGGACAGGGGGCGGACACCGGGGAGCTGTTTTTT; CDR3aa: CAIGTGQGADTGELFF
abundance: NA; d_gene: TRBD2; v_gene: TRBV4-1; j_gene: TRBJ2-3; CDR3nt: TGCGCCAGCAGCCAAGAATGGGTCCCGACTAGCGGGAGAGCAGATACGCAGTATTTT; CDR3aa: CASSQEWVPTSGRADTQYF
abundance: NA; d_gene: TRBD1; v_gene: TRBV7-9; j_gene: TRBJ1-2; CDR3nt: TGTGCCAGCAGCCCCGACAGGGACGGTGGCTATGGCTACACCTTC; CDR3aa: CASSPDRDGGYGYTF
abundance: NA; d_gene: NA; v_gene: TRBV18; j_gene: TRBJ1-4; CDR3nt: TGTGCCAGCTCACCCTACGACCGATCAGGGGAAAAACTGTTTTTT; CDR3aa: CASSPYDRSGEKLFF